The clone carrying this TCR beta chain was recorded only once. The sample comes from a study of yellow fever vaccine responses in identical twins. MiXCR was run by TCRdb on the RT-PCR reads, yielding one entry per CDR3 protein. In the table there are over 15,000 distinct CDR3 sequences, around 65% of which are singletons. This clonotype originated in a woman under 30 who received the yellow fever vaccine. Specimen: T cells from blood (PBMCs), unsorted or a sorted subset (not recorded which), collected before or after yellow fever vaccination (not recorded which).

The CDR3 coding sequence is TGCAGTGCCAGCAAGGGTGAGCAGTTCTTC. It is translated as CSASKGEQFF. The chain employs TRBV20-1 and TRBJ2-1; D is ambiguous. Germline V gene lookup returns CDR1 DFQATT and CDR2 SNEGSKA (reference sequence). Between the trimmed V and J ends, which lost 6 bases and 9 bases, there was a span of 9 bases. The CDR3 sequence is 10 residues long.